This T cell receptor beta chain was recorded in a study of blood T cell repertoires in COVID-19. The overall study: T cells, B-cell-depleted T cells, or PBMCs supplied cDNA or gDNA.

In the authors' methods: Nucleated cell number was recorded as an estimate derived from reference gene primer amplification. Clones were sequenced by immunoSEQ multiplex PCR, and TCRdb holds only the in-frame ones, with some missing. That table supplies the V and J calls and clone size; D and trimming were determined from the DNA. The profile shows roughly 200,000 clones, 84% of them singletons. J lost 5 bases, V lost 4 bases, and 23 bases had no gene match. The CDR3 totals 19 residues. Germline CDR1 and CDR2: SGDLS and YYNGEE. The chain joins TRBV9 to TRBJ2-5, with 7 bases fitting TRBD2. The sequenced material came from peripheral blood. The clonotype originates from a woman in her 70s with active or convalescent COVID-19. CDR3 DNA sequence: TGTGCCAGCAGCCCACTTAAGGCGGCTAGCGGAGGAGGGGCGGAGACCCAGTACTTC. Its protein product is CASSPLKAASGGGAETQYF. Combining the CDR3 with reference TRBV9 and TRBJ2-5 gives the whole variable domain DSGVTQTPKHLITATGQRVTLRCSPRSGDLSVYWYQQSLDQGLQFLIQYYNGEERAKGNILERFSAQQFPDLHSELNLSSLELGDSALYFCASSPLKAASGGGAETQYFGPGTRLLVL.